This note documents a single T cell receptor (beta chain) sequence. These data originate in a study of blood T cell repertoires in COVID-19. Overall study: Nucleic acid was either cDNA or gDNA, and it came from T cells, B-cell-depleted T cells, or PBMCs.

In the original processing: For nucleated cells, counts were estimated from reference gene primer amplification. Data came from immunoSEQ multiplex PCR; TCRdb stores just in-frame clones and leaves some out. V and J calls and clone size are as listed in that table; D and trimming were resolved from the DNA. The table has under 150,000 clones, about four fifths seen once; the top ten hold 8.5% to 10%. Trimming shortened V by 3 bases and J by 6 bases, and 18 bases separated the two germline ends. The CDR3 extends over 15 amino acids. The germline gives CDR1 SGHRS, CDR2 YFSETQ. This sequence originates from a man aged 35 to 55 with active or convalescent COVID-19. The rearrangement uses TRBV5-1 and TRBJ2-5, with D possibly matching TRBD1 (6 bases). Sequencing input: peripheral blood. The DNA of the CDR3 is TGCGCCAGCAGCTCCAAACAGGGAAGAGAGAAGACCCAGTACTTC. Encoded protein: CASSSKQGREKTQYF.